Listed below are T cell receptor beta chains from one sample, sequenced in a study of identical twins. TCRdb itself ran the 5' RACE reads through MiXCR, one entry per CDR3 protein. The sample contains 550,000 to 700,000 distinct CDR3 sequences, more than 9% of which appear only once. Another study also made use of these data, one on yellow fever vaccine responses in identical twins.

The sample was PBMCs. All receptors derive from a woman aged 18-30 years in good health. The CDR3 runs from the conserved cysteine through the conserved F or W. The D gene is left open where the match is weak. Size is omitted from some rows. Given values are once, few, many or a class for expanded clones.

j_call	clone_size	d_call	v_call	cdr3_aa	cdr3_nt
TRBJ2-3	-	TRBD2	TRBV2	CASSESGRATDTQYF	TGTGCCAGCAGTGAAAGCGGGAGGGCCACAGATACGCAGTATTTT
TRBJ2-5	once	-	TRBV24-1	CATSDVRKGEESQYF	TGTGCCACCAGTGATGTTCGGAAGGGAGAAGAGTCCCAGTACTTC
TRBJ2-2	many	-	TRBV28	CASGSTQTGELFF	TGTGCCAGCGGGTCAACCCAGACGGGGGAGCTGTTTTTT
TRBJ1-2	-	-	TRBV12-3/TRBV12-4	CASSLSQGTNYGYTF	TGTGCCAGCAGTTTGTCTCAGGGGACTAACTATGGCTACACCTTC
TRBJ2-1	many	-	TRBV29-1	CSVDRSGTYNEQFF	TGCAGCGTTGATAGGTCAGGGACATACAATGAGCAGTTCTTC
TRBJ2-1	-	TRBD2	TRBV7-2	CASSRATSPRVNEQFF	TGTGCCAGCAGCCGAGCGACTAGCCCGCGGGTGAATGAGCAGTTCTTC
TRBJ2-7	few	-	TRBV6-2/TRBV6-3	CASSGTLGFYEQYF	TGTGCCAGCAGTGGGACATTAGGATTCTACGAGCAGTACTTC
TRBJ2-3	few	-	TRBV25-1	CASSQELTDTQYF	TGTGCCAGCAGTCAGGAACTCACAGATACGCAGTATTTT
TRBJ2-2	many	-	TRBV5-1	CASTSSASRTTGELFF	TGCGCCAGCACGAGTTCGGCTAGCAGGACCACCGGGGAGCTGTTTTTT
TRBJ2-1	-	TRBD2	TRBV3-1	CASSQESGGRREQFF	TGTGCCAGCAGCCAAGAAAGCGGGGGGCGGCGTGAGCAGTTCTTC
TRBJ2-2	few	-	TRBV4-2	CASSPPGANTGELFF	TGTGCCAGCAGCCCCCCAGGAGCAAACACCGGGGAGCTGTTTTTT
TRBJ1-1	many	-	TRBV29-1	CSVSPYTEAFF	TGCAGCGTAAGTCCCTACACTGAAGCTTTCTTT
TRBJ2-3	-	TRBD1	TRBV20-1	CSVQGGADTQYF	TGCAGTGTTCAAGGGGGCGCGGATACGCAGTATTTT
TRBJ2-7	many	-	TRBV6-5	CASSYDQGGYEQYF	TGTGCCAGCAGTTACGACCAGGGTGGCTACGAGCAGTACTTC
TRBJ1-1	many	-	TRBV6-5	CASSDSSEAFF	TGTGCCAGCAGTGACAGCTCTGAAGCTTTCTTT